Following are 6 T cell receptor beta chains from one sample sequenced in a study of yellow fever vaccine responses in identical twins. TCRdb reanalysed the RT-PCR reads using MiXCR and keeps one entry per CDR3 protein. The sample has 18,000 or so distinct CDR3 sequences, just over 60% seen once; the top ten hold 6% to 8.5%. The sequenced sample was T cells from blood (PBMCs), unsorted or a sorted subset (not recorded which), obtained before or after yellow fever vaccination (not recorded which). The receptors stem from a woman between 18 and 29 years old who received the yellow fever vaccine.

The chain recombines TRBV20-1 with TRBJ2-7, with TRBD2 as a possible D gene (5 bases). Germline CDR1 is DFQATT and CDR2 is SNEGSKA (reference sequence). CDR3 size: 12 residues. Between the trimmed V and J ends, which lost 1 base and 4 bases, there was a span of 8 bases. CDR3 nucleotide sequence: TGCAGTGCTAGAGTGAGGGAATACGAGCAGTACTTC. This sequence encodes CSARVREYEQYF.

This clonotype has more than one count but fewer than ten. The rearrangement uses TRBV10-1 and TRBJ1-3; the D gene is possibly TRBD1 (5 bases). Per germline, CDR1 WNHNN and CDR2 SYGVQD (reference sequence). The V end was cut by 6 bases, the J end by 4 bases, with 10 bases between. The length of the CDR3 is 13 residues. CDR3 loop: CASSGGVGNTIYF. CDR3 bases: TGCGCCAGCAGCGGAGGGGTCGGAAACACCATATATTTT.

In its sample, this clonotype was seen once. This chain uses TRBV7-6 with TRBJ2-7, with 7 bases fitting TRBD2. In germline, CDR1 is SGHVS, CDR2 FNYEAQ. The junction had 4 bases not matched to a gene; V was cut back by 2 bases and J by 6 bases. The CDR3 loop spans 13 amino acids. The CDR3 loop reads CASSLSSGGEQYF. Written as DNA, the CDR3 is TGTGCCAGCAGCTTATCGTCGGGAGGCGAGCAGTACTTC.

The V call is TRBV29-1, the J call TRBJ2-5; D gene unclear. Trimming left V 2 bases short and J 1 base short, with 8 bases between. Germline V gene sequence: CDR1 SQVTM, CDR2 ANQGSEA. CDR3 length: 13 amino acids. The CDR3 loop is CSVEKGSQETQYF. The CDR3 coding sequence is TGCAGCGTTGAAAAGGGAAGCCAAGAGACCCAGTACTTC.

This clonotype appeared a few times. The chain combines TRBV5-5 with TRBJ2-7; unclear D gene. Germline CDR1 SGHKS, CDR2 YYEKEE (reference sequence). Between the trimmed V and J ends, which lost 3 bases and 2 bases, there was a span of 9 bases. This CDR3 region has 13 residues. CDR3 amino acids: CASSSARAYEQYF. In DNA, the CDR3 is TGTGCCAGCAGCTCCGCCCGCGCCTACGAGCAGTACTTC.

J is TRBJ2-1 and V is TRBV6-1; 7 bases align to TRBD1. CDR1 and CDR2 from the germline V gene are MNHNS and SASEGT. This CDR3 has 17 residues. After removal of 5 bases from V and 8 bases from J, the junction contained 18 bases not matched to a gene. The CDR3: CASSQTWTGLLVDEQFF. The CDR3 coding sequence is TGTGCCAGCAGTCAAACCTGGACAGGTCTTTTAGTTGATGAGCAGTTCTTC.